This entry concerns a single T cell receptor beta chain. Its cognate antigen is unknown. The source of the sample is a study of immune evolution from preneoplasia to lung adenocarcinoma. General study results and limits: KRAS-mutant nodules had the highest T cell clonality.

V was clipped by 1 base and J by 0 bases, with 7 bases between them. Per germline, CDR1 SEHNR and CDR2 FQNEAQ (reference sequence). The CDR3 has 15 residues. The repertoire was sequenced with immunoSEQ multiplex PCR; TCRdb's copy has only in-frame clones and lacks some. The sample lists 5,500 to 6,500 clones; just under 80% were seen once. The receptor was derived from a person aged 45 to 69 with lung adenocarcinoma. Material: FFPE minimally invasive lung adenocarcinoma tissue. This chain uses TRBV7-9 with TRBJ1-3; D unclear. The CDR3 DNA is TGTGCCAGCAGCTTAGGGAGGGACTCTGGAAACACCATATATTTT. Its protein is CASSLGRDSGNTIYF. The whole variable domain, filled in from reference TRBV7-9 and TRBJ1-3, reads DTGVSQNPRHKITKRGQNVTFRCDPISEHNRLYWYRQTLGQGPEFLTYFQNEAQLEKSRLLSDRFSAERPKGSFSTLEIQRTEQGDSAMYLCASSLGRDSGNTIYFGEGSWLTVV.